Listed here is a single T cell receptor beta chain. Its antigen is currently unknown. Built from TCR beta cDNA, the libraries had unique molecular identifiers in them. TCRdb re-analysed the PCR reads in MiXCR, keeping a single row per CDR3 protein. The sample yields a few hundred thousand distinct CDR3 sequences, roughly 45% seen once. This sample is drawn from a study of post-analysis software for immune sequencing data. Study-level results: Four or five TRBV segments occurring more often in patients than controls included TRBV5-6, TRBV5-1 and TRBV20-1. Samples sharing a preparation batch grouped tightly together when assessed by F measure. Relative to controls, patients with multiple sclerosis showed significantly lower normalized Chao1 diversity.

V was shortened by 3 bases and J by 10 bases, with 10 bases between the two germline ends. Germline-derived CDR1 and CDR2 are SNHLY and FYNNEI. The CDR3 has 12 residues. The rearrangement uses TRBV2 and TRBJ2-1, with D unclear. What was sequenced was blood. The TCR comes from a girl aged 10 to 17 with multiple sclerosis. The CDR3 region is CASSDPWREQFF. For the CDR3, the DNA is TGTGCCAGCAGTGACCCTTGGCGAGAGCAGTTCTTC.